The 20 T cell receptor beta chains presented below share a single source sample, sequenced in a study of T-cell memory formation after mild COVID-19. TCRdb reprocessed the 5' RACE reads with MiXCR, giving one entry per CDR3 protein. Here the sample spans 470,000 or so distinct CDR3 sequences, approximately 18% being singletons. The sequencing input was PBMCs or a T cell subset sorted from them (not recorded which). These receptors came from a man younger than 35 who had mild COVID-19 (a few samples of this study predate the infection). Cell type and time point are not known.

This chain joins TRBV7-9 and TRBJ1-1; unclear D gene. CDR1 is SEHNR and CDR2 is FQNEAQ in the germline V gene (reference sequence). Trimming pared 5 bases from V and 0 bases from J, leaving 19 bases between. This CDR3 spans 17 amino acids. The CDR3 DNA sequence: TGTGCCAGCAGCGCTCAAAAGAAGGCGCCAGTGAACACTGAAGCTTTCTTT. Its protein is CASSAQKKAPVNTEAFF. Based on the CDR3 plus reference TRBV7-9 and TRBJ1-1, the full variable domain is DTGVSQNPRHKITKRGQNVTFRCDPISEHNRLYWYRQTLGQGPEFLTYFQNEAQLEKSRLLSDRFSAERPKGSFSTLEIQRTEQGDSAMYLCASSAQKKAPVNTEAFFGQGTRLTVV.

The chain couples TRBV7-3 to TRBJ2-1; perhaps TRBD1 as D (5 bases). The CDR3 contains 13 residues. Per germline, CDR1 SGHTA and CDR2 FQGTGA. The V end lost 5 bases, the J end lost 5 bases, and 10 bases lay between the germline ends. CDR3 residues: CASSKGLDNEQFF. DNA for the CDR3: TGTGCCAGCAGCAAGGGGCTGGACAATGAGCAGTTCTTC. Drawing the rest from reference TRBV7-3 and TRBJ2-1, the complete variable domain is GAGVSQTPSNKVTEKGKYVELRCDPISGHTALYWYRQSLGQGPEFLIYFQGTGAADDSGLPNDRFFAVRPEGSVSTLKIQRTERGDSAVYLCASSKGLDNEQFFGPGTRLTVL.

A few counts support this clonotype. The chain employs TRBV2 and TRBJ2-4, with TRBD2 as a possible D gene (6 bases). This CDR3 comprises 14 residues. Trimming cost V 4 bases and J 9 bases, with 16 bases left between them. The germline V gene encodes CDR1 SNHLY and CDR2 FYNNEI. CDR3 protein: CASSVGVAGFIQYF. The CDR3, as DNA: TGTGCCAGCAGTGTGGGGGTGGCGGGATTCATTCAGTACTTC.

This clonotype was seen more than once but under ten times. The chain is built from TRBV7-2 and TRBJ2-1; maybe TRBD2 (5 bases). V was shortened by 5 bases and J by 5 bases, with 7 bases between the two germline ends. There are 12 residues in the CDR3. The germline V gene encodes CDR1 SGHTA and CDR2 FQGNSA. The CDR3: CASSRTDNEQFF. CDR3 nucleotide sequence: TGTGCCAGCAGCAGGACTGACAATGAGCAGTTCTTC.

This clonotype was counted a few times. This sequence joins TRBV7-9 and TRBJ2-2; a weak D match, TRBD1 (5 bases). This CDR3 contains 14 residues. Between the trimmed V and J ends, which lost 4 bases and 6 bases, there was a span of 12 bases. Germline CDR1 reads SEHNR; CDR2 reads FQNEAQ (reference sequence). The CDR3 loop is CASSWQGTAGELFF. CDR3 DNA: TGTGCCAGCAGCTGGCAGGGTACGGCCGGGGAGCTGTTTTTT.

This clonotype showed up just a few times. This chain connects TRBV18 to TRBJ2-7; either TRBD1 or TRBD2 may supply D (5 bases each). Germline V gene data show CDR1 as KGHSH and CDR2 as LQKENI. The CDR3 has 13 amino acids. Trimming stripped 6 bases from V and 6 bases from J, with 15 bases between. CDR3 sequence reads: CASSSGTELEQYV. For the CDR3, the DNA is TGTGCCAGCTCGTCCGGGACGGAGCTCGAGCAGTACGTC.

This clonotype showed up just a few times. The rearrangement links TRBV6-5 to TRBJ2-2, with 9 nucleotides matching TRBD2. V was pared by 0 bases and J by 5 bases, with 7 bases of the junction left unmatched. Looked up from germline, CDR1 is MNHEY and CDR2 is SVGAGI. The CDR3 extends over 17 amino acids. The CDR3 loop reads CASSYSMTSGRTGELFF. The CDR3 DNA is TGTGCCAGCAGTTACTCGATGACTAGCGGTCGTACCGGGGAGCTGTTTTTT.

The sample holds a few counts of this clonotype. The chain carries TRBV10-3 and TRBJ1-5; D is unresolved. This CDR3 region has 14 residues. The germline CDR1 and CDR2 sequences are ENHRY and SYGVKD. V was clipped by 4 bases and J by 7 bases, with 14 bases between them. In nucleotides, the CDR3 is TGTGCCATCAGTGTGGTTGGGTCCGAACAGCCCCAGCATTTT. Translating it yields CAISVVGSEQPQHF.

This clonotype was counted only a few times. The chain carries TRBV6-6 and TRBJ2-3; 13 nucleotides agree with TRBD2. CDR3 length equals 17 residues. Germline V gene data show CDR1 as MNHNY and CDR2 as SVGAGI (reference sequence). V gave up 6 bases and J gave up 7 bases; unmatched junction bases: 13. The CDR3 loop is CASSPGLAGYKSYTQYF. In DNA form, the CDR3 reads TGTGCCAGCAGCCCGGGACTAGCGGGGTACAAGAGCTATACGCAGTATTTT.

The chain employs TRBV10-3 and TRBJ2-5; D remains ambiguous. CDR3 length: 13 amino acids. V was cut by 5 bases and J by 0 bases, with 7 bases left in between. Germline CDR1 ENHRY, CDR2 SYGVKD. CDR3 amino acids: CAISKQDQETQYF. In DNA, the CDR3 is TGTGCCATCAGTAAACAAGACCAAGAGACCCAGTACTTC.

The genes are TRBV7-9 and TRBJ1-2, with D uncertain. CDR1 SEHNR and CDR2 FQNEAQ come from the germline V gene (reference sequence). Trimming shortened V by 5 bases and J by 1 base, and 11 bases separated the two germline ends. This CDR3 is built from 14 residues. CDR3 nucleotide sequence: TGTGCCAGCAGCCCGACCGTGCTTAACTATGGCTACACCTTC. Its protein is CASSPTVLNYGYTF. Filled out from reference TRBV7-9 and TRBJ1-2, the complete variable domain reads DTGVSQNPRHKITKRGQNVTFRCDPISEHNRLYWYRQTLGQGPEFLTYFQNEAQLEKSRLLSDRFSAERPKGSFSTLEIQRTEQGDSAMYLCASSPTVLNYGYTFGSGTRLTVV.

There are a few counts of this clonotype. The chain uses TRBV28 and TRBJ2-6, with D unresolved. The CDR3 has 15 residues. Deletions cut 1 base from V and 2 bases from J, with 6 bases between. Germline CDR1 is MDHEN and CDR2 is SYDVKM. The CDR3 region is CASSLFAAGANVLTF. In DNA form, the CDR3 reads TGTGCCAGCAGTTTATTCGCGGCTGGGGCCAACGTCCTGACTTTC.

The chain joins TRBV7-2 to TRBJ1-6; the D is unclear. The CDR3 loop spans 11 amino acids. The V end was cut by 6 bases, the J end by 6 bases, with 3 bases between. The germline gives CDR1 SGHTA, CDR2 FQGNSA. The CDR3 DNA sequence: TGTGCCAGCAGGAGTAATTCACCCCTCCACTTT. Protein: CASRSNSPLHF.

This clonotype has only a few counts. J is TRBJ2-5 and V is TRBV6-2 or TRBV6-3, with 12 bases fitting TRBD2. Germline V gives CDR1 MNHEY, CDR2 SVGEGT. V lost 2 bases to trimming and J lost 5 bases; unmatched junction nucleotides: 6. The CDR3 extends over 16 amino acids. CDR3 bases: TGTGCCAGCAGTTACGCTCTAGCGGGGGGGCTTGAGACCCAGTACTTC. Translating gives CASSYALAGGLETQYF.

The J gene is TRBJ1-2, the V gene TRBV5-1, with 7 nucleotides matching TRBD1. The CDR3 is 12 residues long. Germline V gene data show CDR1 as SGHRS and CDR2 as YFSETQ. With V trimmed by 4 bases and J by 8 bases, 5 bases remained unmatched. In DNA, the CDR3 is TGCGCCAGCAGCCCGGACAGGTTCGGCTACACCTTC. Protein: CASSPDRFGYTF.

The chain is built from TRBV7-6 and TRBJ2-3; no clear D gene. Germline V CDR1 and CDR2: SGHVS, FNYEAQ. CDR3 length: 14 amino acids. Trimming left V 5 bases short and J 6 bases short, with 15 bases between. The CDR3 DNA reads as TGTGCCAGCAGCCCTCACCCTGGGTTCGATACGCAGTATTTT. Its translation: CASSPHPGFDTQYF.

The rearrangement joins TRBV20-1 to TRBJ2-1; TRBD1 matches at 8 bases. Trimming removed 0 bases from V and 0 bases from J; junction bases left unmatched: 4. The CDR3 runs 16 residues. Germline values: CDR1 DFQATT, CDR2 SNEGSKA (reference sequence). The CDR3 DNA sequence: TGCAGTGCTAGAGATAGGACAGGGAGCTCCTACAATGAGCAGTTCTTC. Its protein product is CSARDRTGSSYNEQFF.

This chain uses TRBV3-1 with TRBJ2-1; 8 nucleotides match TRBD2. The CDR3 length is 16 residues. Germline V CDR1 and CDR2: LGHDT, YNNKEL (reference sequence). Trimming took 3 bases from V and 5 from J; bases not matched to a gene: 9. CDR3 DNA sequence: TGTGCCAGCAGCCAGGACCCTTCGGGGGGGCACAATGAGCAGTTCTTC. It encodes CASSQDPSGGHNEQFF.

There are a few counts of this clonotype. The CDR3 is CASSYRWGQDGYTF. CDR3 in DNA: TGCGCCAGCAGTTATCGATGGGGGCAGGATGGCTACACCTTC. The V and J genes are TRBV5-1 and TRBJ1-2; weak D call: TRBD1 (6 bases). Germline-derived CDR1 and CDR2 are SGHRS and YFSETQ. Trimming took off 5 bases at V and 6 bases at J, with 17 bases between the two ends. CDR3 length: 14 residues.

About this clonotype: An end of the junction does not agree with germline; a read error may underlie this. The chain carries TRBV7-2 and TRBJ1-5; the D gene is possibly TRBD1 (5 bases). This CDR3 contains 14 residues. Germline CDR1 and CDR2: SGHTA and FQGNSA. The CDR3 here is CSSSLGAGGQPQHF. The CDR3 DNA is TGTTCCAGCAGCCTCGGGGCGGGCGGTCAGCCCCAGCATTTT. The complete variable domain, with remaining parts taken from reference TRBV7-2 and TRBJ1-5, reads GAGVSQSPSNKVTEKGKDVELRCDPISGHTALYWYRQSLGQGLEFLIYFQGNSAPDKSGLPSDRFSAERTGGSVSTLTIQRTQQEDSAVYLCSSSLGAGGQPQHFGDGTRLSIL.